The 7 T cell receptor beta chains presented below share a single source sample, sequenced in a study of control samples from healthy donors and cancer patients. Sequenced by immunoSEQ multiplex PCR; TCRdb stores in-frame clones only, minus some. The repertoire has tens of thousands of clones, about 85% of them found once; the top ten carry roughly an eighth. The sequencing input was blood. These receptors were obtained from a woman between 70 and 85 years old in good health.

The rearrangement links TRBV10-3 to TRBJ2-3, with 13 bases identical to TRBD2. Germline V gives CDR1 ENHRY, CDR2 SYGVKD. V gave up 4 bases and J gave up 3 bases; unmatched junction bases: 13. The CDR3 runs to 19 residues. CDR3 sequence: CAISGGKLAGGRGTDTQYF. In DNA form, the CDR3 reads TGTGCCATCAGTGGAGGGAAACTAGCGGGGGGGCGAGGAACAGATACGCAGTATTTT.

The chain couples TRBV15 to TRBJ1-2; D is undetermined. Per germline, CDR1 LNHNV and CDR2 YYDKDF (reference sequence). The ends were cut back, 0 bases at V and 10 bases at J, with 12 bases in the middle. The CDR3 has 13 amino acids. This chain's CDR3 is CATSRDSGSDYTF. CDR3 DNA sequence: TGTGCCACCAGCAGAGACTCGGGCTCCGACTACACCTTC.

The chain is built from TRBV19 and TRBJ1-5; 9 nucleotides agree with TRBD1. CDR3 length: 14 amino acids. The germline gives CDR1 LNHDA, CDR2 SQIVND (reference sequence). V lost 3 bases and J lost 6; bases outside the gene matches: 3. CDR3 DNA: TGTGCCAGTAGTATGGCGACAGGGGGTCAGCCCCAGCATTTT. This codes for CASSMATGGQPQHF.

The chain has TRBV30 and TRBJ2-7; a weak D match, TRBD1 (6 bases). Trimming removed 3 bases at V and 3 bases at J, with 15 bases between. The length of the CDR3 is 14 residues. Germline CDR1 reads GTSNPN; CDR2 reads SVGIG (reference sequence). CDR3 nucleotide sequence: TGTGCCTGGAGCCCTCCAGGACAGCTCTACGAGCAGTACTTC. It translates to CAWSPPGQLYEQYF.

Turning to this clone: The junction differs from germline at one of its ends, possibly a read error. The chain recombines TRBV6-4 with TRBJ2-3; tentative D call: TRBD2 (6 bases). The germline gives CDR1 MRHNA, CDR2 SNTAGT. CDR3 size: 13 residues. CDR3 nucleotide sequence: TGTGCCAGCAGTGTTACTAGCAGAGATACGCAGTATTTT. Translated: CASSVTSRDTQYF.

The V and J genes are TRBV23-1 and TRBJ2-2; TRBD1 matches at 7 bases. TRBV23-1 is an open reading frame whose function is uncertain. V shed 4 bases and J 4 bases; nucleotides not matched to a gene: 3. There are 14 residues in the CDR3. In DNA form, the CDR3 reads TGCGCCAGCAGTCTGGGACAGCTCACCGGGGAGCTGTTTTTT. Amino acids: CASSLGQLTGELFF.

The V gene is TRBV3-1 (or the pseudogene TRBV3-2), the J gene TRBJ2-1, with D perhaps given as TRBD1 or TRBD2 (5 bases each). The V end lost 3 bases, the J end lost 7 bases, and 13 bases lay between the germline ends. Germline lookup yields CDR1 LGHDT and CDR2 YNNKEL (reference sequence). CDR3 size: 14 residues. The CDR3 here is CASSQGDVRNEQFF. CDR3 coding DNA: TGTGCCAGCAGCCAGGGGGACGTACGGAATGAGCAGTTCTTC.